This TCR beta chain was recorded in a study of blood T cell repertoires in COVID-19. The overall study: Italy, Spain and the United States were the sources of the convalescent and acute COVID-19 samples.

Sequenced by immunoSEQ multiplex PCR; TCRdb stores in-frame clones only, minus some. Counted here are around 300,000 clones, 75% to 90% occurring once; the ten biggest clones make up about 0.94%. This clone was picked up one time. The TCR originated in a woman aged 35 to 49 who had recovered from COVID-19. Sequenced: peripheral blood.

The CDR3 reads CASSLGTLASYEQYF. CDR3 coding DNA: TGTGCCAGCAGCTTGGGGACACTAGCCTCCTACGAGCAGTACTTC. This chain connects TRBV5-6 to TRBJ2-7; tentative D call: TRBD2 (6 bases). Trimming took 0 bases from V and 0 from J, leaving 10 bases between them. The CDR3 spans 15 residues. Germline assignment: CDR1 SGHDT and CDR2 YYEEEE. Based on the CDR3 plus reference TRBV5-6 and TRBJ2-7, the full variable domain is DAGVTQSPTHLIKTRGQQVTLRCSPKSGHDTVSWYQQALGQGPQFIFQYYEEEERQRGNFPDRFSGHQFPNYSSELNVNALLLGDSALYLCASSLGTLASYEQYFGPGTRLTVT.